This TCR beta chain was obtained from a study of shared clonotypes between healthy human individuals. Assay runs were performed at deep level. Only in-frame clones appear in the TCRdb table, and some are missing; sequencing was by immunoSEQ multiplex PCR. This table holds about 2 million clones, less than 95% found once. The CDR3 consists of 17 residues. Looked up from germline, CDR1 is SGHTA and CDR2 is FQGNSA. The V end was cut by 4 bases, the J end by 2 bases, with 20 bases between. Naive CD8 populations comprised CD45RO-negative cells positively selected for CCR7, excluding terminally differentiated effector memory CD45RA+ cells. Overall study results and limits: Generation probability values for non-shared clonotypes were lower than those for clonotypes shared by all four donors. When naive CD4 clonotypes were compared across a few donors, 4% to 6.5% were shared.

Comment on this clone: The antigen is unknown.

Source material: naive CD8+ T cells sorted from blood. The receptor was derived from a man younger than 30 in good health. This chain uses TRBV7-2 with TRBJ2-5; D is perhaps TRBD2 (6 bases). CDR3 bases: TGTGCCAGCAGCTCCCCCTCCTTGCGGGGCCTACAAGAGACCCAGTACTTC. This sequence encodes CASSSPSLRGLQETQYF. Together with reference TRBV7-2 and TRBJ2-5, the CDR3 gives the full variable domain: GAGVSQSPSNKVTEKGKDVELRCDPISGHTALYWYRQSLGQGLEFLIYFQGNSAPDKSGLPSDRFSAERTGGSVSTLTIQRTQQEDSAVYLCASSSPSLRGLQETQYFGPGTRLLVL.